Shown below are 16 T cell receptor beta chains from a single sample sequenced in a study of T cell responses to AZD1222 COVID-19 vaccine. TCRdb's table, derived via immunoSEQ multiplex PCR, lists solely in-frame clones and lacks some. The repertoire holds about 120,000 clones, with 85% to 95% as singletons. The sequencing here drew on peripheral blood, taken 28 days after the second AZD1222 dose. The source of these receptors is an adult who received the AZD1222 COVID-19 vaccine.

The V gene is TRBV18, the J gene TRBJ1-4; D unresolved. The CDR3 spans 15 residues. Trimming left V 0 bases short and J 6 bases short, with 11 bases between. Germline loops: CDR1 KGHSH, CDR2 LQKENI. Here the CDR3 reads CASSPPFRSHEKLFF. The CDR3 DNA sequence: TGTGCCAGCTCACCACCTTTCAGGAGTCATGAAAAACTGTTTTTT.

This chain's CDR3 is CASSQGTYEAQHF. The CDR3 DNA reads TGCGCCAGCAGCCAAGGGACCTACGAGGCCCAGCATTTT. The V gene is TRBV4-1, the J gene TRBJ1-5; D unresolved. CDR3 length: 13 residues. CDR1 and CDR2 from the germline V gene are MGHRA and YSYEKL. With 1 base removed from V and 11 bases from J, the gap between germline ends came to 12 bases.

This chain connects TRBV14 to TRBJ2-5; tentatively, D is TRBD1 (5 bases). Trimming removed 4 bases from V and 5 bases from J, with 17 bases in between. In germline, CDR1 is SGHDN, CDR2 FVKESK. The CDR3 contains 15 residues. The CDR3 DNA follows: TGTGCCAGCAGCCTTCTTTTGGGGCGCCGGGAGACCCAGTACTTC. It is translated as CASSLLLGRRETQYF.

The CDR3 DNA reads TGTGCCAGCAGTGAGGGGGGGAGGGGATGGCAGCCCCAGCATTTT. It yields the protein CASSEGGRGWQPQHF. V gene TRBV25-1 combines with J gene TRBJ1-5, with a tentative D call TRBD1 (5 bases). Germline lookup yields CDR1 MGHDK and CDR2 SYGVNS. V lost 3 bases, J lost 7 bases, and 16 bases lay in between. This CDR3 contains 15 residues.

V gene TRBV29-1 combines with J gene TRBJ1-1, with 7 bases matching TRBD1. This CDR3 spans 14 amino acids. Germline values: CDR1 SQVTM, CDR2 ANQGSEA. The V gene end was trimmed by 5 bases and the J gene end by 3 bases; junction bases not matched to a gene: 9. The CDR3 loop is CSVSGQTRDTEAFF. CDR3 sequence (DNA): TGCAGCGTTTCGGGACAGACGAGGGACACTGAAGCTTTCTTT. The complete variable domain, with remaining parts taken from reference TRBV29-1 and TRBJ1-1, reads SAVISQKPSRDICQRGTSLTIQCQVDSQVTMMFWYRQQPGQSLTLIATANQGSEATYESGFVIDKFPISRPNLTFSTLTVSNMSPEDSSIYLCSVSGQTRDTEAFFGQGTRLTVV.

The chain combines TRBV7-8 with TRBJ2-2, with D possibly called TRBD1 or TRBD2 (5 bases each). The CDR3 is 17 residues long. The germline gives CDR1 SGHVS, CDR2 FQNEAQ. Trimming took off 1 base at V and 6 bases at J, with 18 bases between the two ends. The CDR3 sequence: CASSLEGLTSRAGELFF. In DNA form, the CDR3 reads TGTGCCAGCAGCTTAGAGGGGTTAACTAGTCGCGCCGGGGAGCTGTTTTTT.

V and J are TRBV5-6 and TRBJ2-3; D gene uncertain. CDR3 length: 15 residues. The V gene's germline CDR1 is SGHDT and CDR2 YYEEEE. The ends were cut back, 0 bases at V and 0 bases at J, with 8 bases in the middle. The DNA for the CDR3 is TGTGCCAGCAGCTTGGGTGGGGTTAGCACAGATACGCAGTATTTT. It translates to CASSLGGVSTDTQYF. The complete variable domain, with remaining parts taken from reference TRBV5-6 and TRBJ2-3, reads DAGVTQSPTHLIKTRGQQVTLRCSPKSGHDTVSWYQQALGQGPQFIFQYYEEEERQRGNFPDRFSGHQFPNYSSELNVNALLLGDSALYLCASSLGGVSTDTQYFGPGTRLTVL.

J is TRBJ1-1 and V is TRBV5-1, with 7 bases identical to TRBD1. J was trimmed by 0 bases and V by 0 bases; bases with no gene match: 8. The CDR3 has 17 amino acids. CDR1 is SGHRS, CDR2 YFSETQ, per germline. Here the CDR3 reads CASSLGLQGGLNTEAFF. For the CDR3, the DNA is TGCGCCAGCAGCTTGGGGTTGCAGGGGGGCCTGAACACTGAAGCTTTCTTT.

The chain uses TRBV27 and TRBJ1-1; D might be TRBD1 (6 bases). The germline CDR1 and CDR2 sequences are MNHEY and SMNVEV (reference sequence). V lost 8 bases, J lost 2 bases, and 15 bases lay in between. The CDR3 contains 14 residues. The CDR3 nucleotides read TGTGCCAGCGGAGAAGGGGGTGGAAACACTGAAGCTTTCTTT. This translates into CASGEGGGNTEAFF.

The chain links TRBV28 to TRBJ2-1; D is possibly TRBD1 (5 bases). The CDR3 has 14 amino acids. CDR1 MDHEN and CDR2 SYDVKM come from the germline V gene. V was cut by 8 bases and J by 4 bases, with 15 bases left in between. The CDR3 spells CASLKRQGYNEQFF. CDR3 DNA: TGTGCCAGCCTTAAGAGGCAGGGTTACAATGAGCAGTTCTTC.

This rearrangement joins TRBV29-1 to TRBJ2-3, with 10 bases identical to TRBD2. The J segment lost 4 bases and the V segment lost 2 bases, leaving 6 bases of the junction unmatched. CDR3 size: 15 residues. CDR1 and CDR2 (germline): SQVTM, ANQGSEA. The CDR3 bases are TGCAGCGTTGAAAGAGCGGGAGGGCCCTCAGATACGCAGTATTTT. Its protein product is CSVERAGGPSDTQYF.

The chain combines TRBV15 with TRBJ2-7; TRBD2 is a possible D gene (7 bases). This CDR3 region has 15 residues. V lost 5 bases and J 3 bases, leaving 17 bases between the germline ends. Germline CDR1 reads LNHNV; CDR2 reads YYDKDF (reference sequence). CDR3 sequence (DNA): TGTGCCACCAGCCAGGGGAGGGGTTCTAGCTACGAGCAGTACTTC. Amino acids: CATSQGRGSSYEQYF.

The chain is built from TRBV5-1 and TRBJ2-7; D possibly corresponds to TRBD2 (6 bases). V shed 5 bases and J shed 2 bases, with 11 bases lying between them. The germline V gene encodes CDR1 SGHRS and CDR2 YFSETQ. The CDR3 has 13 residues. Here the CDR3 reads CASSNSGAYEQYF. The CDR3 DNA follows: TGCGCCAGCAGTAATAGCGGCGCCTACGAGCAGTACTTC.

The chain couples TRBV4-1 to TRBJ1-2; TRBD1 matches 7 bases. CDR1 and CDR2 from the germline V gene are MGHRA and YSYEKL. The CDR3 totals 14 residues. Losses at the gene ends were 3 bases for V and 7 bases for J; bases not matched to a gene: 8. The CDR3 reads CASSQNRGEGGYTF. The CDR3 coding sequence is TGCGCCAGCAGCCAGAACAGGGGAGAGGGTGGCTACACCTTC.

This clone appeared once. Mismatch with germline at one junction end may stem from a read error. The rearrangement uses TRBV7-7 and TRBJ2-1; 9 bases align to TRBD2. CDR3 size: 17 residues. In germline, CDR1 is SSHAT, CDR2 FNYEAQ (reference sequence). CDR3 nucleotides: TGTGCTAGCAGCTTAGCCCCCTGGCGGGAGGGCCTTAATGAGCAGTTCTTC. Amino acid sequence: CASSLAPWREGLNEQFF.

The V call is TRBV9, the J call TRBJ2-1, with 13 bases lining up with TRBD2. This CDR3 has 15 amino acids. V shed 4 bases, J shed 8 bases, and the junction held 6 bases outside the gene matches. The germline V gene encodes CDR1 SGDLS and CDR2 YYNGEE. The CDR3 reads CASSPRTSGSDEQFF. As DNA, the CDR3 is TGTGCCAGCAGCCCAAGGACTAGCGGGAGTGATGAGCAGTTCTTC.